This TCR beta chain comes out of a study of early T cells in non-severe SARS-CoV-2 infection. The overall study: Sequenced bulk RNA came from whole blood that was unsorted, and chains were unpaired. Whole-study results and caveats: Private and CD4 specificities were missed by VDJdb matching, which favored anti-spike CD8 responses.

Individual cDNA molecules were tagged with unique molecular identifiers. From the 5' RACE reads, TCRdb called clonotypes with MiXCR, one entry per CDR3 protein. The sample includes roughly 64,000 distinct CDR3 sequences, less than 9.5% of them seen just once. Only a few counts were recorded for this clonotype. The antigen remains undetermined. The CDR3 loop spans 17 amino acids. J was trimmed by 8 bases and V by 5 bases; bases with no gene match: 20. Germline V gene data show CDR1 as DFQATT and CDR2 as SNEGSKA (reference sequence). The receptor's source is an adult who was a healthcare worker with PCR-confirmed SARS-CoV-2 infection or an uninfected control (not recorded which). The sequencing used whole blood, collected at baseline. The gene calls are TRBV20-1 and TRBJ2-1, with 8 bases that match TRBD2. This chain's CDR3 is CSAFTGTSGGTVDEQFF. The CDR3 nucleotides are TGCAGTGCTTTTACCGGGACTAGTGGAGGAACGGTGGATGAGCAGTTCTTC.